What follows describes a single T cell receptor beta chain. Its antigen remains unidentified. Expressed TCRB transcripts got sequenced, as all isolated RNA was reverse transcribed. Method: immunoSEQ multiplex PCR; TCRdb's copy keeps in-frame clones and lacks some. The sample comprises roughly 400,000 clones, over 8.5% of which are singletons, and approximately 0.6% rests with the top ten. This record belongs to a study of beta chain features in type 1 diabetes. Study-wide background: Investigators examined 85 million to 110 million sorted cells across all samples.

Study-level results: Shortening of TCRB CDR3s, moderate but significant, appeared in all four CD4+ subsets of Type 1 diabetes patients. PCR may have favored shorter templates equally in patients and controls.

This TCR derives from a man under 40 with type 1 diabetes. Sequencing used central memory CD4+ T cells from blood.

In DNA form, the CDR3 reads TGCGCCAGCACCACTGGACAGCCTGGAAACACCATATATTTT. It codes for CASTTGQPGNTIYF. This sequence joins TRBV5-1 and TRBJ1-3; perhaps TRBD1 as D (6 bases). CDR3 size: 14 residues. The germline V and J ends were trimmed by 6 bases and 2 bases, with 12 bases remaining between them. CDR1 and CDR2 from the germline V gene are SGHRS and YFSETQ.